This section outlines one TCR beta chain sequence together with its context. Its antigen remains unidentified. This entry belongs to a study of cytomegalovirus exposure and HLA in healthy donors. About the study: A subsequent analysis reported that the 100 to 150 validation repertoires were produced on the same platform that had also been used for the 500 to 700 first-cohort repertoires. Study-wide findings and caveats: The authors listed 150 to 200 TCR beta chains as cytomegalovirus-associated. Among the CMV-associated chains, three were confirmed in vitro as specific for CMV antigens.

Sequenced by immunoSEQ multiplex PCR; TCRdb stores in-frame clones only, minus some. The repertoire holds roughly 260,000 clones, with 80% to 90% as singletons. This TCR derives from a man younger than 35 in good health and CMV-seronegative. Sequenced: PBMCs.

The CDR3 coding sequence is TGTGCCAGCAGTGCGGACAGGGGGCGCGATAATTCACCCCTCCACTTT. Translation gives CASSADRGRDNSPLHF. V usage is TRBV28 and J usage is TRBJ1-6; 11 bases agree with TRBD1. The CDR3 length is 16 residues. Trimming cost V 5 bases and J 5 bases; bases outside gene matches: 5. CDR1 and CDR2 (germline): MDHEN, SYDVKM.